The rows below give T cell receptor beta chains drawn from one sample of a study of PD-1 blockade in mismatch repair-deficient tumors. The data were produced by immunoSEQ multiplex PCR, yet TCRdb's version contains in-frame clones alone and is incomplete. The sample consists of more than 95,000 clones, about 88% of them appearing once. Specimen: peripheral blood, collected 44 weeks after starting pembrolizumab. Every receptor here comes from an adult with mismatch repair-deficient cancer. Each CDR3 is given with its conserved first and last residue. The D gene is left open where the match is weak. Clone size is stated in some rows and not others, as once, few, many or a class when expanded.

cdr3_aa: CASSRRLAGSYNEQFF; cdr3_nt: TGTGCCAGTAGTCGAAGACTAGCGGGATCCTACAATGAGCAGTTCTTC; clone_size: few; d_call: TRBD2; v_call: TRBV19; j_call: TRBJ2-1
cdr3_aa: CASSPSVDDQPQHF; cdr3_nt: TGTGCCAGTAGTCCCTCCGTTGACGATCAGCCCCAGCATTTT; clone_size: -; d_call: -; v_call: TRBV19; j_call: TRBJ1-5
cdr3_aa: CSVTGASGYEQYF; cdr3_nt: TGCAGCGTTACAGGGGCGAGCGGCTACGAGCAGTACTTC; clone_size: -; d_call: TRBD1; v_call: TRBV29-1; j_call: TRBJ2-7
cdr3_aa: CASSEEAGTHYGNEQFF; cdr3_nt: TGTGCCAGCAGTGAAGAAGCCGGGACTCATTACGGCAATGAGCAGTTCTTC; clone_size: once; d_call: -; v_call: TRBV6-1; j_call: TRBJ2-1
cdr3_aa: CASSSPTGTGVEKLFF; cdr3_nt: TGCGCCAGCAGCTCCCCTACCGGGACAGGGGTTGAAAAACTGTTTTTT; clone_size: -; d_call: TRBD1; v_call: TRBV5-1; j_call: TRBJ1-4
cdr3_aa: CASSQPGTSSSYNEQFF; cdr3_nt: TGTGCCAGCAGCCAGCCGGGGACTAGTTCGTCCTACAATGAGCAGTTCTTC; clone_size: -; d_call: TRBD2; v_call: TRBV11-3; j_call: TRBJ2-1
cdr3_aa: CASSLTGNEQFF; cdr3_nt: TGTGCCAGCAGTTTGACAGGGAATGAGCAGTTCTTC; clone_size: -; d_call: TRBD1; v_call: TRBV27; j_call: TRBJ2-1
cdr3_aa: CAISVRGQKASTDTQYF; cdr3_nt: TGTGCCATCAGTGTGAGGGGGCAGAAGGCTAGCACAGATACGCAGTATTTT; clone_size: -; d_call: TRBD1; v_call: TRBV10-3; j_call: TRBJ2-3
cdr3_aa: CSVEAGFPGYGYTF; cdr3_nt: TGCAGCGTTGAAGCTGGCTTCCCGGGATATGGCTACACCTTC; clone_size: many; d_call: -; v_call: TRBV29-1; j_call: TRBJ1-2
cdr3_aa: CASSLGPDRGRTNSNQPQHF; cdr3_nt: TGTGCCAGCAGCCTGGGGCCGGACAGGGGGAGAACCAATAGCAATCAGCCCCAGCATTTT; clone_size: -; d_call: TRBD1; v_call: TRBV28; j_call: TRBJ1-5
cdr3_aa: CAISELSDSNYGYTF; cdr3_nt: TGTGCCATCAGTGAATTGAGCGACAGTAACTATGGCTACACCTTC; clone_size: -; d_call: -; v_call: TRBV10-3; j_call: TRBJ1-2
cdr3_aa: CASSPGQGRVMNTEAFF; cdr3_nt: TGCGCCAGCAGCCCAGGACAGGGCAGGGTCATGAACACTGAAGCTTTCTTT; clone_size: -; d_call: TRBD1; v_call: TRBV5-1; j_call: TRBJ1-1
cdr3_aa: CASRQRITSGNTIYF; cdr3_nt: TGTGCCAGCAGACAAAGGATAACCTCTGGAAACACCATATATTTT; clone_size: -; d_call: -; v_call: TRBV11-2; j_call: TRBJ1-3
cdr3_aa: CASSGTVGNTIYF; cdr3_nt: TGTGCCAGTAGTGGGACAGTCGGAAACACCATATATTTT; clone_size: -; d_call: TRBD1; v_call: TRBV19; j_call: TRBJ1-3
cdr3_aa: CASSAGQGADTQYF; cdr3_nt: TGTGCCAGCAGTGCGGGACAGGGTGCAGATACGCAGTATTTT; clone_size: -; d_call: TRBD1; v_call: TRBV25-1; j_call: TRBJ2-3
cdr3_aa: CASTPGLAGGYTGELFF; cdr3_nt: TGTGCCAGCACACCGGGACTAGCGGGAGGATACACCGGGGAGCTGTTTTTT; clone_size: -; d_call: TRBD2; v_call: TRBV9; j_call: TRBJ2-2
cdr3_aa: CASSKQRGAYQETQYF; cdr3_nt: TGTGCCAGCAGCAAACAGCGGGGAGCCTATCAAGAGACCCAGTACTTC; clone_size: -; d_call: TRBD2; v_call: TRBV2; j_call: TRBJ2-5
cdr3_aa: CASIDPVVSYEQYF; cdr3_nt: TGTGCCAGCATCGATCCTGTGGTGTCCTACGAGCAGTACTTC; clone_size: -; d_call: -; v_call: TRBV5-8; j_call: TRBJ2-7
cdr3_aa: CASSSGLYYEQYF; cdr3_nt: TGTGCCAGCAGCTCGGGACTGTACTACGAGCAGTACTTC; clone_size: once; d_call: -; v_call: TRBV5-6; j_call: TRBJ2-7
cdr3_aa: CASSLFEVGTTTVKETQYF; cdr3_nt: TGTGCCAGCAGCTTATTCGAAGTCGGGACTACCACTGTAAAGGAGACCCAGTACTTC; clone_size: -; d_call: TRBD2; v_call: TRBV11-2; j_call: TRBJ2-5
cdr3_aa: CASSELKKGTGNTEAFF; cdr3_nt: TGTGCCAGCAGTGAACTCAAAAAGGGGACAGGGAACACTGAAGCTTTCTTT; clone_size: -; d_call: TRBD1; v_call: TRBV25-1; j_call: TRBJ1-1
cdr3_aa: CASSGTQDMNTEAFF; cdr3_nt: TGTGCCAGCAGCGGAACACAGGATATGAACACTGAAGCTTTCTTT; clone_size: -; d_call: -; v_call: TRBV5-6; j_call: TRBJ1-1
cdr3_aa: CASSDSGHYGYTF; cdr3_nt: TGTGCCAGCAGTGACTCGGGACACTATGGCTACACCTTC; clone_size: -; d_call: -; v_call: TRBV6-4; j_call: TRBJ1-2
cdr3_aa: CASSSGTRAADEQFF; cdr3_nt: TGTGCCAGCAGCTCCGGTACGCGGGCTGCGGATGAGCAGTTCTTC; clone_size: few; d_call: -; v_call: TRBV11-2; j_call: TRBJ2-1
cdr3_aa: CSGGRGPTYNEQFF; cdr3_nt: TGCAGCGGCGGGCGGGGCCCTACCTACAATGAGCAGTTCTTC; clone_size: -; d_call: -; v_call: TRBV29-1; j_call: TRBJ2-1
cdr3_aa: CASSGIAGDTQYF; cdr3_nt: TGCGCCAGCAGTGGAATAGCGGGAGATACGCAGTATTTT; clone_size: -; d_call: TRBD2; v_call: TRBV5-1; j_call: TRBJ2-3
cdr3_aa: CASFGTSRQEQFF; cdr3_nt: TGTGCCAGCTTTGGGACTAGTAGGCAGGAGCAGTTCTTC; clone_size: -; d_call: TRBD2; v_call: TRBV7-9; j_call: TRBJ2-1
cdr3_aa: CASRMGQGEMEQYF; cdr3_nt: TGTGCCAGCAGAATGGGACAGGGGGAGATGGAGCAGTACTTC; clone_size: -; d_call: TRBD1; v_call: TRBV6-6; j_call: TRBJ2-7
cdr3_aa: CASSIAAGGPLGEQFF; cdr3_nt: TGTGCCAGTAGTATAGCGGCGGGAGGGCCTCTAGGTGAGCAGTTCTTC; clone_size: -; d_call: TRBD2; v_call: TRBV19; j_call: TRBJ2-1
cdr3_aa: CASSWPEGNVPGEQYF; cdr3_nt: TGCGCCAGCAGCTGGCCCGAGGGAAATGTTCCCGGCGAGCAGTACTTC; clone_size: -; d_call: -; v_call: TRBV5-1; j_call: TRBJ2-7
cdr3_aa: CASSPGDRGHDGYTF; cdr3_nt: TGTGCCAGCAGTCCCGGGGACAGGGGGCACGATGGCTACACCTTC; clone_size: few; d_call: TRBD1; v_call: TRBV28; j_call: TRBJ1-2
cdr3_aa: CASREPGRTDTQYF; cdr3_nt: TGCGCCAGCAGGGAACCGGGCCGCACAGATACGCAGTATTTT; clone_size: -; d_call: -; v_call: TRBV10-2; j_call: TRBJ2-3
cdr3_aa: CASSLRGPQKLKETQYF; cdr3_nt: TGCGCCAGCAGCTTGAGGGGGCCCCAGAAATTAAAAGAGACCCAGTACTTC; clone_size: -; d_call: TRBD1; v_call: TRBV5-1; j_call: TRBJ2-5
cdr3_aa: CASKTGGSNTGELFF; cdr3_nt: TGTGCCAGCAAGACGGGGGGTTCGAACACCGGGGAGCTGTTTTTT; clone_size: -; d_call: TRBD2; v_call: TRBV28; j_call: TRBJ2-2
cdr3_aa: CAISESGTSGRVQYF; cdr3_nt: TGTGCCATCAGTGAGTCCGGGACTAGCGGGAGGGTGCAGTACTTC; clone_size: -; d_call: TRBD2; v_call: TRBV10-3; j_call: TRBJ2-7
cdr3_aa: CASSLYGGAGQPQHF; cdr3_nt: TGTGCCAGCAGTTTATATGGGGGGGCTGGTCAGCCCCAGCATTTT; clone_size: -; d_call: -; v_call: TRBV27; j_call: TRBJ1-5
cdr3_aa: CASSAQGATNEKLFF; cdr3_nt: TGCGCCAGCAGCGCCCAGGGGGCAACTAATGAAAAACTGTTTTTT; clone_size: -; d_call: TRBD1; v_call: TRBV5-1; j_call: TRBJ1-4
cdr3_aa: CASSLHQGYEQYF; cdr3_nt: TGTGCCAGCAGCTTACATCAGGGCTACGAGCAGTACTTC; clone_size: -; d_call: -; v_call: TRBV7-2; j_call: TRBJ2-7
cdr3_aa: CATSRVSGRDYNEQFF; cdr3_nt: TGTGCCACCAGCAGAGTAAGCGGGAGAGACTACAATGAGCAGTTCTTC; clone_size: -; d_call: TRBD2; v_call: TRBV15; j_call: TRBJ2-1
cdr3_aa: CASSLGTGTFYEQYF; cdr3_nt: TGTGCCAGCAGCTTAGGCACCGGGACATTCTACGAGCAGTACTTC; clone_size: -; d_call: -; v_call: TRBV11-3; j_call: TRBJ2-7
cdr3_aa: CASSLGQGYEQFF; cdr3_nt: TGTGCCAGCAGCTTAGGACAGGGCTATGAGCAGTTCTTC; clone_size: -; d_call: TRBD1; v_call: TRBV11-2; j_call: TRBJ2-1
cdr3_aa: CASSPRSSGIETQYF; cdr3_nt: TGTGCCAGCAGCCCACGGAGTAGCGGGATCGAGACCCAGTACTTC; clone_size: -; d_call: TRBD2; v_call: TRBV7-2; j_call: TRBJ2-5
cdr3_aa: CAVGTTNYGYTF; cdr3_nt: TGTGCCGTCGGGACTACTAACTATGGCTACACCTTC; clone_size: -; d_call: -; v_call: TRBV10-3; j_call: TRBJ1-2
cdr3_aa: CASSLASGDYNEQFF; cdr3_nt: TGTGCCAGCAGCTTAGCTAGCGGGGACTACAATGAGCAGTTCTTC; clone_size: -; d_call: TRBD2; v_call: TRBV7-2; j_call: TRBJ2-1
cdr3_aa: CASSLRQGLHVAVDNEQFF; cdr3_nt: TGCGCCAGCAGCTTACGACAGGGGCTCCACGTAGCGGTCGACAATGAGCAGTTCTTC; clone_size: -; d_call: TRBD1; v_call: TRBV5-1; j_call: TRBJ2-1
cdr3_aa: CASSLGTGGSDTQYF; cdr3_nt: TGCGCCAGCAGCCTGGGGACAGGGGGTTCAGATACGCAGTATTTT; clone_size: -; d_call: TRBD1; v_call: TRBV4-1; j_call: TRBJ2-3
cdr3_aa: CASSLGSFLRDRTYEQYF; cdr3_nt: TGTGCCAGCAGCTTGGGATCATTTTTAAGGGACAGAACCTACGAGCAGTACTTC; clone_size: -; d_call: TRBD1; v_call: TRBV5-8; j_call: TRBJ2-7
cdr3_aa: CASSLYTGGTQYF; cdr3_nt: TGTGCCAGCAGCTTGTATACGGGAGGAACCCAGTACTTC; clone_size: -; d_call: TRBD2; v_call: TRBV5-6; j_call: TRBJ2-5
cdr3_aa: CASSQSRQPDTQYF; cdr3_nt: TGTGCCAGCAGCCAATCGCGGCAGCCAGATACGCAGTATTTT; clone_size: -; d_call: -; v_call: TRBV16; j_call: TRBJ2-3
cdr3_aa: CASSFPGEGTGGEQYF; cdr3_nt: TGTGCCAGCAGCTTTCCAGGGGAGGGGACCGGCGGCGAGCAGTACTTC; clone_size: -; d_call: -; v_call: TRBV5-4; j_call: TRBJ2-7
cdr3_aa: CASSLVPDTQYF; cdr3_nt: TGCGCCAGCAGCTTGGTCCCAGATACGCAGTATTTT; clone_size: -; d_call: -; v_call: TRBV5-1; j_call: TRBJ2-3
cdr3_aa: CASSLLAGVRTGELFF; cdr3_nt: TGTGCCAGCAGCTTACTAGCGGGAGTTCGGACCGGGGAGCTGTTTTTT; clone_size: -; d_call: TRBD2; v_call: TRBV7-8; j_call: TRBJ2-2
cdr3_aa: CASSQETPGYRNRRIHTQYF; cdr3_nt: TGCGCCAGCAGCCAGGAAACTCCAGGTTATAGGAACCGGCGCATACATACGCAGTATTTT; clone_size: -; d_call: -; v_call: TRBV4-3; j_call: TRBJ2-3